Listed below are T cell receptor beta chains from one sample, sequenced in a study of radiation and T cells in renal cell carcinoma. Generated by immunoSEQ multiplex PCR, the TCRdb table keeps only in-frame clones and is missing some. Among approximately 140,000 clones listed, roughly 85% were seen once. The sequenced sample was blood, obtained from a patient whose treatment included radiotherapy and nephrectomy. All receptors come from a woman between 45 and 60 years old with renal cell carcinoma. The CDR3 runs from the conserved cysteine through the conserved F or W. Fields, in order: J gene, V gene, CDR3 protein.

j_call: TRBJ1-3
v_call: TRBV6-5
cdr3_aa: CASSYSGDSGNTIYF

j_call: TRBJ2-1
v_call: TRBV9
cdr3_aa: CASSLQTSGGQFF

j_call: TRBJ1-1
v_call: TRBV5-1
cdr3_aa: CASSLGSGMNTEAFF

j_call: TRBJ2-1
v_call: TRBV20-1
cdr3_aa: CSVGQHEQFF

j_call: TRBJ2-7
v_call: TRBV30
cdr3_aa: CAWSVTDEQYF

j_call: TRBJ1-5
v_call: TRBV30
cdr3_aa: CAWSVQNDQPQHF

j_call: TRBJ1-2
v_call: TRBV6-1
cdr3_aa: CASNNAQGQGNTF

j_call: TRBJ1-2
v_call: TRBV6-5
cdr3_aa: CASRQDQGYGYTF

j_call: TRBJ2-3
v_call: TRBV9
cdr3_aa: CASSETGDTQYF

j_call: TRBJ1-1
v_call: TRBV10-3
cdr3_aa: CAIGRQGAGTEAFF

j_call: TRBJ2-7
v_call: TRBV10-3
cdr3_aa: CAISDLSEQYF

j_call: TRBJ2-1
v_call: TRBV4-3
cdr3_aa: CASSQAGESDEQFF

j_call: TRBJ1-1
v_call: TRBV7-8
cdr3_aa: CASSSTGATEAFF

j_call: TRBJ1-2
v_call: TRBV28
cdr3_aa: CASSPPQGRGIGYTF

j_call: TRBJ2-2
v_call: TRBV5-4
cdr3_aa: CASSLGLAPDTGELFF

j_call: TRBJ2-3
v_call: TRBV7-7
cdr3_aa: CASSSTPGQQYF

j_call: TRBJ2-5
v_call: TRBV10-1
cdr3_aa: CASSVGDQETQYF

j_call: TRBJ1-1
v_call: TRBV19
cdr3_aa: CASKSQGMTEAFF

j_call: TRBJ1-1
v_call: TRBV25-1
cdr3_aa: CASSRHSVSGPPNTEAFF

j_call: TRBJ2-2
v_call: TRBV5-1
cdr3_aa: CASSLGALTINTGELFF

j_call: TRBJ2-1
v_call: TRBV27
cdr3_aa: CASSFWTHNEQFF

j_call: TRBJ1-1
v_call: TRBV7-2
cdr3_aa: CASSLTGNTEAFF

j_call: TRBJ2-2
v_call: TRBV9
cdr3_aa: CASSVDRGGNTGELFF

j_call: TRBJ1-3
v_call: TRBV28
cdr3_aa: CASSLGSGNTIYF